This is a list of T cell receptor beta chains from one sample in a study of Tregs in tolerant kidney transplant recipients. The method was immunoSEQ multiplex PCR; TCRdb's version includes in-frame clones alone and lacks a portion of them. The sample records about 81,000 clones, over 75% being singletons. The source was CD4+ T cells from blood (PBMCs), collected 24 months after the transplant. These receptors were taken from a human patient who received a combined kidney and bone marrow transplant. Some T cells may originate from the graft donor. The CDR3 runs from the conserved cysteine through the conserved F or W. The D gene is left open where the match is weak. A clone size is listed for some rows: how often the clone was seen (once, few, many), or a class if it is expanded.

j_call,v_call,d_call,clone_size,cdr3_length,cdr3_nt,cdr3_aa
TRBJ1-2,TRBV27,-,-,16,TGTGCCAGCGCTAATAGAGGTCAGAGAGGAAACTATGGCTACACCTTC,CASANRGQRGNYGYTF
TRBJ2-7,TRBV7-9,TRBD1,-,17,TGTGCCAGCAGCTTAGGGCCCGCAGGGGGAAGGTCCTACGAGCAGTACTTC,CASSLGPAGGRSYEQYF
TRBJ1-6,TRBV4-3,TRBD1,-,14,TGCGCCAGCAGCCAGACAGGGCGGGATTCACCCCTCCACTTT,CASSQTGRDSPLHF
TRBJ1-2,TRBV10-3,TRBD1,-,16,TGTGCCATCAGTGAGAGTAGGACAGGGCCCGACTATGGCTACACCTTC,CAISESRTGPDYGYTF
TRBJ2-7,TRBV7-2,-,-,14,TGTGCCAGCAGCTTAGGGATACATGCGGACGAGCAGTACTTC,CASSLGIHADEQYF
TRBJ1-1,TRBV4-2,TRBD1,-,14,TGTGCCAGCAGCCCCAAAAAGGGGGCAAGTGAAGCTTTCTTT,CASSPKKGASEAFF
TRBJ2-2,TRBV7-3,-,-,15,TGTGCCAGCAGCACGCAGCGGGCCAACACCGGGGAGCTGTTTTTT,CASSTQRANTGELFF
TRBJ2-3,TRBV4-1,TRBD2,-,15,TGCGCCAGCAGCCAACTAGCGGGAAGCACAGATACGCAGTATTTT,CASSQLAGSTDTQYF
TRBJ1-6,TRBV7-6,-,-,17,TGTGCCAGCAGCCCTCGAAGGAGGGGCGGTGGGAATTCACCCCTCCACTTT,CASSPRRRGGGNSPLHF
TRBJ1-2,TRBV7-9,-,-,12,TGTGCCAGCAGCTTGGAGGGAGATGGCTACACCTTC,CASSLEGDGYTF
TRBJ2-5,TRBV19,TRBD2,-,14,TGTGCCAGTCTAGCGGGAGGGGTAGGAGAGACCCAGTACTTC,CASLAGGVGETQYF
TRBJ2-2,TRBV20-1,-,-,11,TGCAGTGCTCGAGGCGCCGGGGAGCTGTTTTTT,CSARGAGELFF
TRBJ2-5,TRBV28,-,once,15,TGTGCCAGCAGTAAAGCCGGGATCCAGGCCGAGACCCAGTACTTC,CASSKAGIQAETQYF
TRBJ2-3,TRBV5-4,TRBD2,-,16,TGTGCCAGCAGCTTGTGGCTAGCGGGGGTCCAAGATACGCAGTATTTT,CASSLWLAGVQDTQYF
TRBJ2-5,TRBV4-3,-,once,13,TGCGCCAGCAGCCAAGATAGGGGTGAGACCCAGTACTTC,CASSQDRGETQYF